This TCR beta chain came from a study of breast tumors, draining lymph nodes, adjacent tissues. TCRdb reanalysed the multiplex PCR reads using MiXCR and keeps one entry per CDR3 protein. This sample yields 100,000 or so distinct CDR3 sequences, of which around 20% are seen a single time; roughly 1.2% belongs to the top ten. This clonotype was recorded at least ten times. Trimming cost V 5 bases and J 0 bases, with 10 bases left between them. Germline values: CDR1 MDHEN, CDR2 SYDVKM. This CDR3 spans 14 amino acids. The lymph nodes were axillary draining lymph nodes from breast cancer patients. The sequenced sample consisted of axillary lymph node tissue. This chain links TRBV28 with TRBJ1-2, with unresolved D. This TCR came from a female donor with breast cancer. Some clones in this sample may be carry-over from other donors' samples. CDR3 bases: TGTGCCAGCAGTAGCCTAGTTCCTAACTATGGCTACACCTTC. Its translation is CASSSLVPNYGYTF.